Listed here are 24 T cell receptor beta chains from one sample, sequenced in a study of cytomegalovirus exposure and HLA in healthy donors. The PCR contained 60 Vbeta and 13 Jbeta primers. Using immunoSEQ multiplex PCR, the repertoire was profiled, and TCRdb retains in-frame clones only, with some absent. The repertoire holds 210,000 or so clones, around 80% seen once, with less than 3.5% in the top ten. Sequenced sample: PBMCs. These receptors all come from a woman in her sixties or seventies in good health and CMV-seropositive.

This sequence joins TRBV23-1 and TRBJ2-4, with a possible D match to TRBD1 (6 bases). TRBV23-1 has ORF status, its function being uncertain. The CDR3 runs to 17 residues. Trimming took 2 bases from V and 5 from J, leaving 19 bases between them. This CDR3 reads CASSQHTDRKEENIQYF. The CDR3 DNA is TGCGCCAGCAGTCAACACACCGACAGGAAGGAGGAAAACATTCAGTACTTC.

The chain carries TRBV18 and TRBJ2-3, with 13 bases fitting TRBD2. Trimming took 2 bases from V and 9 from J; bases not matched to a gene: 11. The CDR3 has 17 residues. In germline, CDR1 is KGHSH, CDR2 LQKENI. DNA of the CDR3: TGTGCCAGCTCACCAGACACTAGCGGGGGGGCCGGGCGGACGCAGTATTTT. It specifies CASSPDTSGGAGRTQYF. The entire variable domain, with the rest obtained from reference TRBV18 and TRBJ2-3, is as follows: NAGVMQNPRHLVRRRGQEARLRCSPMKGHSHVYWYRQLPEEGLKFMVYLQKENIIDESGMPKERFSAEFPKEGPSILRIQQVVRGDSAAYFCASSPDTSGGAGRTQYFGPGTRLTVL.

The chain recombines TRBV7-2 with TRBJ1-2, with 9 nucleotides matching TRBD1. The CDR3 is made up of 14 amino acids. The trim removed 3 bases at V and 4 bases at J, leaving 3 bases unmatched. CDR1 SGHTA and CDR2 FQGNSA come from the germline V gene. The CDR3 nucleotides are TGTGCCAGCAGCTTCCGGGACAGGGCCTATGGCTACACCTTC. Amino acid sequence: CASSFRDRAYGYTF.

V usage is TRBV28 and J usage is TRBJ1-1; 8 bases fit TRBD1. The germline V gene encodes CDR1 MDHEN and CDR2 SYDVKM. J gave up 3 bases and V 5 bases, and 8 bases lay outside the gene matches. The length of the CDR3 is 15 residues. CDR3 bases: TGTGCCAGCAGTGGCCAGGGGGCGGGGGACACTGAAGCTTTCTTT. It translates to CASSGQGAGDTEAFF.

Notes on this clone: Other DNA sequences in this specimen translate into the identical CDR3. The J gene is TRBJ2-2, the V gene TRBV7-2; no reliable D call. Germline CDR1 is SGHTA and CDR2 is FQGNSA. V lost 3 bases to trimming and J lost 2 bases, with 4 bases between them. There are 13 residues in the CDR3. CDR3 coding DNA: TGTGCCAGCAGCTTGAGCAACACCGGGGAGCTGTTTTTT. It specifies CASSLSNTGELFF.

This clone showed up just a few times. V gene TRBV19 combines with J gene TRBJ2-1, with D perhaps TRBD2 (5 bases). Between the trimmed V and J ends, which lost 9 bases and 6 bases, there was a span of 6 bases. CDR1 is LNHDA, CDR2 SQIVND, per germline (reference sequence). This CDR3 has 10 amino acids. The CDR3 coding sequence is TGTGCCAGCGGAGGCAATGAGCAGTTCTTC. It encodes CASGGNEQFF.

On this clone itself: This specimen includes other DNA sequences encoding the same CDR3. This sequence joins TRBV13 and TRBJ1-1; D is perhaps TRBD1 (5 bases). V lost 5 bases to trimming and J lost 5 bases, with 15 bases between them. There are 14 residues in the CDR3. CDR1 PRHDT and CDR2 FYEKMQ come from the germline V gene (reference sequence). DNA of the CDR3: TGTGCCAGCAGCCCTTCACAGGTTAGGACTGAAGCTTTCTTT. Translated, it gives CASSPSQVRTEAFF. The full variable domain, with the rest looked up from reference TRBV13 and TRBJ1-1, is AAGVIQSPRHLIKEKRETATLKCYPIPRHDTVYWYQQGPGQDPQFLISFYEKMQSDKGSIPDRFSAQQFSDYHSELNMSSLELGDSALYFCASSPSQVRTEAFFGQGTRLTVV.

This chain uses TRBV2 with TRBJ1-2; D remains unclear. Germline V gene lookup returns CDR1 SNHLY and CDR2 FYNNEI. Between the trimmed V and J ends, which lost 3 bases and 4 bases, there was a span of 12 bases. The CDR3 sequence is 14 residues long. The CDR3 region is CASSEGSQSYGYTF. The CDR3, as DNA: TGTGCCAGCAGTGAGGGCAGCCAGAGCTATGGCTACACCTTC.

This clone was seen only once. The chain joins TRBV10-2 to TRBJ1-1; no reliable D call. The V end lost 9 bases, the J end lost 0 bases, and 14 bases lay between the germline ends. Germline V gene data show CDR1 as WSHSY and CDR2 as SAAADI. This CDR3 comprises 14 residues. The CDR3 bases are TGCGCCAGTCTGGGGAACGGGGTGAACACTGAAGCTTTCTTT. It encodes CASLGNGVNTEAFF.

This clone occurred once. This chain joins TRBV12-5 and TRBJ1-2, with a weak D call TRBD1 (6 bases). The CDR3 loop spans 17 amino acids. Per germline, CDR1 LGHNT and CDR2 FRNRAP. V was clipped by 0 bases and J by 8 bases, with 22 bases between them. The DNA of the CDR3 is TGTGCTAGTGGTTTGGTACGCATCCTAGGGGGGGCTCAGGGCTACACCTTC. This sequence encodes CASGLVRILGGAQGYTF.

The chain uses TRBV4-1 and TRBJ1-4; 7 bases agree with TRBD1. The germline gives CDR1 MGHRA, CDR2 YSYEKL. V gave up 3 bases and J gave up 6 bases; unmatched junction bases: 4. There are 14 residues in the CDR3. DNA of the CDR3: TGCGCCAGCAGCCATCGCAGGGGGGATGAAAAACTGTTTTTT. This translates into CASSHRRGDEKLFF.

A few counts support this clone. This chain links TRBV18 with TRBJ1-5; weak D call: TRBD1 (6 bases). Trimming shortened V by 3 bases and J by 8 bases, and 23 bases separated the two germline ends. The CDR3 has 17 amino acids. Per the germline V gene, CDR1 is KGHSH and CDR2 is LQKENI. The CDR3 nucleotides are TGTGCCAGCTCACCTCGTCCAGGGAGGGGGGGTGATGAGCCCCAGCATTTT. It specifies CASSPRPGRGGDEPQHF.

The chain combines TRBV2 with TRBJ2-5; 8 nucleotides agree with TRBD2. The CDR3 is made up of 16 amino acids. The germline V gene encodes CDR1 SNHLY and CDR2 FYNNEI. V was pared by 2 bases and J by 4 bases, with 9 bases of the junction left unmatched. The CDR3 sequence is CASSEIGGAGRETQYF. The CDR3 DNA follows: TGTGCCAGCAGTGAAATCGGGGGGGCTGGACGAGAGACCCAGTACTTC.

The chain carries TRBV11-2 and TRBJ2-2; 10 bases align to TRBD1. Germline CDR1 reads SGHAT; CDR2 reads FQNNGV. The CDR3 runs 14 residues. V lost 7 bases, J lost 5 bases, and 4 bases stayed unmatched. The CDR3 DNA is TGTGCCAGCACGCTGGGACAGGGGACCGGGGAGCTGTTTTTT. It codes for CASTLGQGTGELFF. Using reference TRBV11-2 and TRBJ2-2 for the parts outside the CDR3, the full variable domain is EAGVAQSPRYKIIEKRQSVAFWCNPISGHATLYWYQQILGQGPKLLIQFQNNGVVDDSQLPKDRFSAERLKGVDSTLKIQPAKLEDSAVYLCASTLGQGTGELFFGEGSRLTVL.

The rearrangement uses TRBV21-1 and TRBJ1-1. TRBV21-1 is listed as a pseudogene. The CDR3 runs 15 residues. This chain's CDR3 is CASSKEEGPNTEAFF. CDR3 DNA sequence: TGTGCCAGCAGCAAAGAGGAGGGGCCGAACACTGAAGCTTTCTTT.

Comments on this clone: It is likely a read error, because the conserved phenylalanine at the end of the CDR3 is missing. The chain recombines TRBV30 with TRBJ1-2; D not resolved. The CDR3 contains 15 residues. Germline loops: CDR1 GTSNPN, CDR2 SVGIG (reference sequence). V was cut by 5 bases and J by 4 bases, with 20 bases left in between. In nucleotides, the CDR3 is TGTGCCTGGCTTAATTGGAGATACGTAGCCTATGGCTACACCCTC. Its translation is CAWLNWRYVAYGYTL.

V and J are TRBV10-2 and TRBJ1-5; 8 bases are a match to TRBD1. Trimming at V came to 6 bases and at J to 1 base, leaving 11 bases not matched to a gene. In germline, CDR1 is WSHSY, CDR2 SAAADI. The CDR3 sequence is 17 residues long. The CDR3 bases are TGCGCCAGCAGCGCTCTCTCACAGGGGGGAAGCAATCAGCCCCAGCATTTT. This encodes CASSALSQGGSNQPQHF.

The J gene is TRBJ1-1, the V gene TRBV7-9, with 9 bases identical to TRBD1. V gave up 6 bases and J gave up 10 bases; unmatched junction bases: 3. The CDR3 has 11 residues. Germline V gene sequence: CDR1 SEHNR, CDR2 FQNEAQ (reference sequence). The CDR3 spells CASSLTGGAFF. In DNA, the CDR3 is TGTGCCAGCAGTTTGACAGGGGGAGCTTTCTTT.

This rearrangement joins TRBV29-1 to TRBJ2-5; possible D gene TRBD2, 5 bases. The germline V and J ends were trimmed by 6 bases and 4 bases, with 15 bases remaining between them. Per germline, CDR1 SQVTM and CDR2 ANQGSEA. The CDR3 has 13 amino acids. Written as DNA, the CDR3 is TGCAGCGTGGCCCCCGTGGAGGTAGAGACCCAGTACTTC. Translated, it gives CSVAPVEVETQYF.

This chain uses TRBV6-1 with TRBJ1-3; TRBD1 aligns across 9 bases. With 4 bases clipped from V and 3 bases from J, the junction kept 10 bases outside the gene matches. The CDR3 consists of 17 residues. The germline V gene encodes CDR1 MNHNS and CDR2 SASEGT. For the CDR3, the DNA is TGTGCCAGCAGTGTCGGAGGGAGGACAGGGGTTGGAAACACCATATATTTT. As protein: CASSVGGRTGVGNTIYF.

This chain links TRBV19 with TRBJ2-7, with TRBD1 matching 9 bases. The V segment lost 5 bases and the J segment 2 bases; nucleotides outside the gene matches: 10. This CDR3 comprises 16 residues. The V gene's germline CDR1 is LNHDA and CDR2 SQIVND (reference sequence). CDR3 DNA: TGTGCCAGTAGTCTTTCTCCCGGGACAGGGACCTACGAGCAGTACTTC. Amino acid sequence: CASSLSPGTGTYEQYF.

This clone showed up just a few times. The chain recombines TRBV30 with TRBJ2-7, with D possibly being TRBD2 (6 bases). Trimming took off 1 base at V and 0 bases at J, with 10 bases between the two ends. Looked up from germline, CDR1 is GTSNPN and CDR2 is SVGIG (reference sequence). CDR3 size: 14 residues. CDR3 residues: CAWSGGGNSYEQYF. CDR3 nucleotide sequence: TGTGCCTGGAGTGGGGGCGGGAACTCCTACGAGCAGTACTTC.

The rearrangement links TRBV6-6 to TRBJ1-4, with D possibly TRBD1 on 6 matching bases. Trimming removed 2 bases from V and 5 bases from J, with 15 bases in between. CDR1 and CDR2 from the germline V gene are MNHNY and SVGAGI (reference sequence). CDR3 length: 16 amino acids. The CDR3 DNA is TGTGCCAGCAGTTACATTTCGACAGGAGAGAATGAAAAACTGTTTTTT. Amino acids: CASSYISTGENEKLFF.

This sequence joins TRBV28 and TRBJ1-1; D might be TRBD1 (5 bases). The germline V gene encodes CDR1 MDHEN and CDR2 SYDVKM. The CDR3 spans 16 residues. The V end was cut by 5 bases, the J end by 1 base, with 17 bases between. The CDR3 region has the DNA TGTGCCAGCAGTGACCAGGGTTTTCTATGGAACACTGAAGCTTTCTTT. It translates to CASSDQGFLWNTEAFF.